A selection of T cell receptor beta chains follows, all from one sample in a study of cytomegalovirus exposure and HLA in healthy donors. The table came from immunoSEQ multiplex PCR; TCRdb's copy has only in-frame clones and leaves some out. This sample has 150,000 to 200,000 clones, with nearly 80% found just once. The sample comprised PBMCs. These receptors all stem from a woman between 25 and 40 years old in good health and CMV-seropositive. Each CDR3 is given with its conserved first and last residue. D genes are given only for firm matches. Where a row states a size, it is once, few, many or the class of an expanded clone; other rows omit it.

TRBD2	TRBV6-4	TRBJ2-5	few	CATAPGLAGGETQYF	TGTGCCACCGCACCGGGACTAGCGGGAGGAGAGACCCAGTACTTC
TRBD2	TRBV6-5	TRBJ2-1	-	CASSYRAGTRPDEQFF	TGTGCCAGCAGTTATAGAGCCGGGACTAGACCCGATGAGCAGTTCTTC
TRBD2	TRBV5-1	TRBJ2-5	-	CASSLALAGRETQYF	TGCGCCAGCAGCTTGGCACTAGCGGGGCGCGAGACCCAGTACTTC
TRBD1	TRBV29-1	TRBJ1-1	-	CSVIGGTANTEAFF	TGCAGCGTTATCGGAGGGACAGCGAACACTGAAGCTTTCTTT
-	TRBV10-1	TRBJ2-7	-	CASSEGDIWDEQYF	TGCGCCAGCAGTGAGGGGGACATTTGGGACGAGCAGTACTTC
TRBD1	TRBV28	TRBJ2-3	-	CASSWSGTDNTDTQYF	TGTGCCAGCAGTTGGTCCGGGACAGACAACACAGATACGCAGTATTTT
-	TRBV25-1	TRBJ2-1	-	CASSKGIGTKFF	TGTGCCAGCAGTAAGGGAATTGGGACAAAGTTCTTC
-	TRBV4-1	TRBJ2-1	-	CASSQGPLGLPSYNEQFF	TGCGCCAGCAGCCAAGGCCCCCTAGGTTTACCCTCCTACAATGAGCAGTTCTTC
-	TRBV13	TRBJ2-1	-	CASSSPGEDEQFF	TGTGCCAGCAGCTCCCCTGGAGAGGATGAGCAGTTCTTC
TRBD2	TRBV5-6	TRBJ2-5	-	CASSPGLAGGGYETQYF	TGTGCCAGCAGCCCAGGACTAGCGGGGGGCGGGTACGAGACCCAGTACTTC
TRBD1	TRBV14	TRBJ1-2	once	CASRPGQGAFYGYTF	TGTGCCAGCAGGCCGGGACAGGGGGCTTTCTATGGCTACACCTTC
-	TRBV9	TRBJ2-2	-	CASSFPDSANTGELFF	TGTGCCAGCAGTTTCCCGGACAGCGCGAACACCGGGGAGCTGTTTTTT
TRBD1	TRBV10-3	TRBJ2-7	-	CASRDRDTYEQYF	TGTGCCAGCCGGGACAGGGACACCTACGAGCAGTACTTC
-	TRBV6-5	TRBJ2-3	-	CASGQSVADTQYF	TGTGCCAGCGGACAAAGCGTGGCAGATACGCAGTATTTT
-	TRBV5-1	TRBJ1-2	-	CASRLGGDYGYTF	TGCGCCAGCAGACTTGGAGGTGACTATGGCTACACCTTC
TRBD1	TRBV4-1	TRBJ1-2	-	CASSPGATGFYGYTF	TGCGCCAGCAGCCCTGGAGCGACAGGGTTCTATGGCTACACCTTC
-	TRBV5-1	TRBJ2-7	-	CASSLTDPSYEQYF	TGCGCCAGCAGCTTGACAGATCCGTCCTACGAGCAGTACTTC
-	TRBV7-9	TRBJ1-5	-	CASSSWAGRGNQPQHF	TGTGCCAGCAGCTCCTGGGCGGGGAGAGGCAATCAGCCCCAGCATTTT
-	TRBV27	TRBJ2-1	-	CASSLMGAAYNEQFF	TGTGCCAGCAGTTTAATGGGAGCAGCCTACAATGAGCAGTTCTTC
TRBD1	TRBV19	TRBJ1-5	-	CASSTPGQGTQPQHF	TGTGCCAGTAGTACCCCGGGACAGGGGACGCAGCCCCAGCATTTT
TRBD1	TRBV28	TRBJ1-1	-	CASSLTGAGEAFF	TGTGCCAGCAGTCTGACAGGGGCCGGTGAAGCTTTCTTT
-	TRBV28	TRBJ2-5	-	CASSFELAETQYF	TGTGCCAGCAGTTTCGAACTAGCAGAGACCCAGTACTTC
TRBD2	TRBV7-9	TRBJ2-4	-	CASSFGAPGEGDIQYF	TGTGCCAGCAGCTTTGGTGCCCCCGGGGAGGGAGACATTCAGTACTTC
-	TRBV28	TRBJ1-5	-	CASSSGILGNQPQHF	TGTGCCAGCAGTTCGGGGATCCTGGGCAATCAGCCCCAGCATTTT
TRBD2	TRBV7-6	TRBJ2-1	few	CASSLQTSGGLDEQFF	TGTGCCAGCAGCTTACAAACTAGCGGGGGGCTGGATGAGCAGTTCTTC
TRBD2	TRBV7-6	TRBJ2-2	-	CASSLGASGSWGTGELFF	TGTGCCAGCAGCTTAGGGGCTAGCGGGAGTTGGGGCACCGGGGAGCTGTTTTTT
TRBD2	TRBV10-1	TRBJ2-7	-	CASSDQREGGSEQYF	TGCGCCAGCAGTGATCAGCGGGAGGGCGGGTCCGAGCAGTACTTC
-	TRBV5-1	TRBJ2-5	-	CASSLDPLALQETQYF	TGCGCCAGCAGCTTGGACCCATTGGCCCTGCAAGAGACCCAGTACTTC
-	TRBV5-8	TRBJ2-2	-	CASSYGTSNTGELFF	TGTGCCAGCAGCTACGGGACATCCAACACCGGGGAGCTGTTTTTT
-	TRBV19	TRBJ1-6	-	CAAGSYNSPLHF	TGTGCCGCGGGCTCCTATAATTCACCCCTCCACTTT
-	TRBV11-2	TRBJ1-5	-	CASSLPGGNQPQHF	TGTGCCAGCAGTCTGCCCGGAGGCAATCAGCCCCAGCATTTT
-	TRBV19	TRBJ1-1	once	CASNGGLEAFF	TGTGCCAGTAATGGGGGCCTCGAAGCTTTCTTT
TRBD1	TRBV25-1	TRBJ2-7	once	CASSESPTGGTYEQYF	TGTGCCAGCAGTGAATCTCCGACAGGGGGTACCTACGAGCAGTACTTC
-	TRBV11-2	TRBJ2-5	once	CASSLTVYQETQYF	TGTGCCAGCAGCTTAACTGTGTACCAAGAGACCCAGTACTTC
-	TRBV5-6	TRBJ1-2	-	CASSLDSRGAAGYTF	TGTGCCAGCAGCTTAGATAGTAGGGGCGCGGCTGGCTACACCTTC
-	TRBV29-1	TRBJ2-4	-	CSVDGRADIQYF	TGCAGCGTTGATGGCAGGGCAGACATTCAGTACTTC
TRBD2	TRBV4-2	TRBJ2-1	-	CASSQELRGVVDEQFF	TGTGCCAGCAGCCAAGAATTGCGGGGGGTGGTTGATGAGCAGTTCTTC